The clone carrying this TCR beta chain has ten or more counts. This sample is drawn from a study of early T cells in non-severe SARS-CoV-2 infection. Using its own MiXCR run on the 5' RACE reads, TCRdb lists one record per CDR3 protein. The profile covers 100,000 to 130,000 distinct CDR3 sequences, with 11% appearing a single time and roughly 7.5% taken by the ten largest. V was pared by 3 bases and J by 1 base, with 14 bases between. Germline V gene lookup returns CDR1 KGHDR and CDR2 SFDVKD. The CDR3 is made up of 17 amino acids. The sample was whole blood. This receptor was obtained from an adult who was a healthcare worker with PCR-confirmed SARS-CoV-2 infection or an uninfected control (not recorded which). The chain joins TRBV24-1 to TRBJ2-2; the D gene is possibly TRBD2 (5 bases). The CDR3 is CATSDPRAGGNTGELFF. The CDR3 bases are TGTGCCACCAGTGATCCCCGGGCCGGAGGGAACACCGGGGAGCTGTTTTTT.